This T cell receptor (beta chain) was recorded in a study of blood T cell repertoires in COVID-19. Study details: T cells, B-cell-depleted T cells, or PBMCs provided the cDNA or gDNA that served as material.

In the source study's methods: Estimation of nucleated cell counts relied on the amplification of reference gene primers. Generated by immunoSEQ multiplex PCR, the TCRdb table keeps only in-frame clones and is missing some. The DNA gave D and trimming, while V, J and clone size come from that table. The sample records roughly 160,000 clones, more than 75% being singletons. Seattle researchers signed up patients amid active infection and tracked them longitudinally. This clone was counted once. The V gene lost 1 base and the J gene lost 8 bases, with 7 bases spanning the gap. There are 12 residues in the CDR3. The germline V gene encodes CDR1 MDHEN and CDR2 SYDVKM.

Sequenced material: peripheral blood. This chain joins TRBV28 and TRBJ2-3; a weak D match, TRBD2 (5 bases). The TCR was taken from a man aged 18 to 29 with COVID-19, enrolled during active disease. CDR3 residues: CASSLSGGTQYF. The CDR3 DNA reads TGTGCCAGCAGTTTATCTGGAGGTACGCAGTATTTT.